This T cell receptor beta chain was retrieved from a study of T cells in Graves' hyperthyroidism and ophthalmopathy (dated by TCRdb to between 2018 and 2021). Context from the whole study: Peripheral blood samples were taken at initial diagnosis, before any treatment was given. Whether ophthalmopathy could be predicted prospectively was tested in an independent validation cohort made up of approximately 19 hyperthyroidism patients plus 17 patients who later progressed to ophthalmopathy. For training and testing, the 100 or so patients in the discovery cohort were randomly divided in a 7:3 ratio. Once sampling was done, hyperthyroidism patients were given methimazole at a starting dose of 30 mg daily, whereas ophthalmopathy patients were given high-dose intravenous methylprednisolone. To identify distinguishing TCR V-J signatures, a discovery cohort of around 100 patients was used, comprising 43 with Graves' ophthalmopathy and 57 with stable Graves' hyperthyroidism. Thyroid tissue and blood T-cell repertoires from six Graves' hyperthyroidism patients were also compared in the study. The paper describes TCR Vbeta CDR3 sequencing of 135 peripheral blood samples, made up of 43 ophthalmopathy patients, 70 to 80 hyperthyroidism patients and 17 progressor patients.

This clonotype appeared many times. It has no known antigen specificity. Base qualities are not recorded, but no much larger clone differs from it by a single base. A patient counted as having stable Graves' hyperthyroidism if no progression to ophthalmopathy occurred over 18 months of follow-up. Hyperthyroidism patients were newly diagnosed, had a disease duration of under 2 months, and were aged 18 to 65 years. Any patient with an uncontrolled infection, another autoimmune disease, pregnancy or lactation was excluded. Diagnoses relied on clinical symptoms, serum thyroxine and TRAb, thyroid ultrasound and orbital computed tomography. PBMCs were separated from roughly 9.3 ml of fresh peripheral blood using Ficoll-Paque density gradient centrifugation. Total RNA was extracted with Trizol reagent, and quality was checked on an Agilent 2100 Bioanalyzer. V drops 6 bases and J drops 0 bases, leaving 9 bases in between. The CDR3 runs 14 amino acids, cysteine and phenylalanine included. This entry keeps only the CDR3 DNA: 42 bases, framed from base 1.

The TCR beta CDR3 regions were amplified from RNA transcripts. A first-round RT-PCR of the TCR CDR3 used the HTBI primer set with the Qiagen OneStep RT-PCR kit. Libraries were constructed in a second round of multiplex PCR, after which size selection and purification were carried out. Sequencing of the libraries was done on an Illumina HiSeq2000 using paired-end 100 bp reads. Per the authors' processing: SOAPnuke was used to process the raw data, removing reads that contained adapters or uncalled bases, had a mean Phred below 15, or lacked an exact match to the constant primer or identifier. High-quality paired reads were merged using COPE v1.2.5, and each unique nucleotide sequence was defined as a clonotype. MiTCR v1.1 was used to align clonotypes to the IMGT TRBV, TRBD and TRBJ reference segments. Only V-J combinations with frequency above 0.0001, covering roughly 99% of repertoires, were analysed. A TCS score was defined as the ratio between F50 (clonal expansion) and ExV (chaos), using BLOSUM62-based TCRdist between CDR3 peptides within each V-J. Welch's t-statistics and random forest reduced just over 500 V-J features to 13, which were used in a naive Bayes classifier (R e1071). TCRdb took the public reads, trimmed them with fastp at Q25, ran MiXCR for clone calling and kept in-frame beta chains. Rows merge per CDR3 protein into single entries with the most common DNA and genes. Here the V and J calls rest on TCRdb's processing, not on the authors' analysis. This sample comprises some 760,000 distinct CDR3 sequences, 13% to 15% of them detected only once. Clones ranked in the top ten supply more than 8.5% of the sample.

Broader findings and caveats from the paper: Sample size was not statistically predetermined, and investigators were not blinded to group allocation. During validation, the model predicted progression to ophthalmopathy a median of roughly 7.1 months ahead of onset, with around 70% sensitivity and less than 85% specificity. A 13 V-J signature model separated ophthalmopathy from stable hyperthyroidism, with approximately 87% sensitivity and approximately 81% specificity in cross-validation and 80%/75% in testing. Blood samples also contained most of the expanded thyroid clonotypes (frequency above 0.001), which suggests that blood repertoires may reflect thyroid immune responses.

Sequencing was done on a sample of blood. The source of this sequence is a woman younger than 35 with Graves' hyperthyroidism. The chain is assembled from TRBV12-3 or TRBV12-4 and TRBJ2-1; the D gene is not confidently resolved. At the DNA level, the sequence is TGTGCCAGCAGGGCTAGTCACTCCTACAATGAGCAGTTCTTC. Translated, this is CASRASHSYNEQFF.